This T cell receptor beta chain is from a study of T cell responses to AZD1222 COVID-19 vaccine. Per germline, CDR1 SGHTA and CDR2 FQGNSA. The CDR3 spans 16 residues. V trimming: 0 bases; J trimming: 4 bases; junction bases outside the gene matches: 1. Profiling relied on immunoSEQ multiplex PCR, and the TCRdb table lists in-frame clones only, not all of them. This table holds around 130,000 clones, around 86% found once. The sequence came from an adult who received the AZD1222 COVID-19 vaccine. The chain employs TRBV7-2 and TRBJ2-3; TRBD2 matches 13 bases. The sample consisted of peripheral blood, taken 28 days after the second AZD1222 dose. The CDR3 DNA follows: TGTGCCAGCAGCTTAGCCGGGACTAGCGGGGCAGATACGCAGTATTTT. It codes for CASSLAGTSGADTQYF.